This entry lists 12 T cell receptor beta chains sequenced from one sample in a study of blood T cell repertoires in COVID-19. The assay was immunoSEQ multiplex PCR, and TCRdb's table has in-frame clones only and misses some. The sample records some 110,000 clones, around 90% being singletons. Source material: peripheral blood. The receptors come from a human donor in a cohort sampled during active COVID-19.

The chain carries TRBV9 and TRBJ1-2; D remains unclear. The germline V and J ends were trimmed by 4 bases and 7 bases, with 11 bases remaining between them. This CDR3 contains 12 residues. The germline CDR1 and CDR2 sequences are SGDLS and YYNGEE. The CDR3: CASSLSGGGYTF. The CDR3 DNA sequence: TGTGCCAGCAGCCTATCCGGTGGTGGCTACACCTTC.

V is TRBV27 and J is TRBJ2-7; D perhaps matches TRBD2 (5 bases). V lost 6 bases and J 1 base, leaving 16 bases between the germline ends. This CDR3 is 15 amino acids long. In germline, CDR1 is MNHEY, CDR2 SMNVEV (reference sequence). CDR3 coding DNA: TGTGCCAGCAGCCTCCACCGGGGTTCGTCCTACGAGCAGTACTTC. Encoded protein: CASSLHRGSSYEQYF.

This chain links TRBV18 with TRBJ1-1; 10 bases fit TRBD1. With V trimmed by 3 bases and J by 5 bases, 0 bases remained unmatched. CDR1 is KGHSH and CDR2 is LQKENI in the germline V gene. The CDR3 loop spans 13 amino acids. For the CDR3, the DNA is TGTGCCAGCTCACCGGGACAGGGGACTGAAGCTTTCTTT. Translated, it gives CASSPGQGTEAFF.

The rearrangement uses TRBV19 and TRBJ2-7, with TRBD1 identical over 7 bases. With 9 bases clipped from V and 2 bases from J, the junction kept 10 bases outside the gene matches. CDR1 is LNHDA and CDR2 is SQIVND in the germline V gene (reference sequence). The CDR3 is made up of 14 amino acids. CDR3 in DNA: TGTGCCAGCGTTGACAGGGTTGGGGCCTACGAGCAGTACTTC. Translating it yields CASVDRVGAYEQYF.

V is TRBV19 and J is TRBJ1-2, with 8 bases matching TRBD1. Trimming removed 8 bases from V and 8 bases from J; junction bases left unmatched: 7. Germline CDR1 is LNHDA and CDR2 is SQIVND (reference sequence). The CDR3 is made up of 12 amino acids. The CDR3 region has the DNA TGTGCCAGTGGGCAGGGGGCGCGAGGCTACACCTTC. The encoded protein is CASGQGARGYTF.

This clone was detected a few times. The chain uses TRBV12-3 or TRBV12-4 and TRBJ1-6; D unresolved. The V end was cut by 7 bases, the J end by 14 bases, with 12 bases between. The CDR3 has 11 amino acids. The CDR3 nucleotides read TGTGCCAGCACCCGTCGGGGAGCCCTCCACTTT. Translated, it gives CASTRRGALHF.

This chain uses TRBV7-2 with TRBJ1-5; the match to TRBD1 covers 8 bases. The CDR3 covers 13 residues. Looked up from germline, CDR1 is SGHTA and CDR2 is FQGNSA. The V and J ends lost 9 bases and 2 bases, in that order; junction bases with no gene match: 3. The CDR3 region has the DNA TGTGCCAGTCAGGGGGCTGGCAATCAGCCCCAGCATTTT. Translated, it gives CASQGAGNQPQHF.

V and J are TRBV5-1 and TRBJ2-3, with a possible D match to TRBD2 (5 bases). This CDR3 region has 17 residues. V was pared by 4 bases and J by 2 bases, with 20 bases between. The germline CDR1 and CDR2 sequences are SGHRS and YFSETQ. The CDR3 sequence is CASSPTYTARDTDTQYF. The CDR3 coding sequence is TGCGCCAGCAGCCCGACCTACACGGCTCGGGACACAGATACGCAGTATTTT.

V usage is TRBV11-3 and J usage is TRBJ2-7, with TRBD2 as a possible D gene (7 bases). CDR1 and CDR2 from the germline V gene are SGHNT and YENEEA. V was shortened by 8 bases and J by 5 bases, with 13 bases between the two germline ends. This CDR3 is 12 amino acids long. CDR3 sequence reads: CASGRGVHEQYF. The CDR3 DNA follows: TGTGCCAGCGGGAGGGGGGTTCACGAGCAGTACTTC. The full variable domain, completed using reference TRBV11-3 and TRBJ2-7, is EAGVVQSPRYKIIEKKQPVAFWCNPISGHNTLYWYLQNLGQGPELLIRYENEEAVDDSQLPKDRFSAERLKGVDSTLKIQPAELGDSAVYLCASGRGVHEQYFGPGTRLTVT.

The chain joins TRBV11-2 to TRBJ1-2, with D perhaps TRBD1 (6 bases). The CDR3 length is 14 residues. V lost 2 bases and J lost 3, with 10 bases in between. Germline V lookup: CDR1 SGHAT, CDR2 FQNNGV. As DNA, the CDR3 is TGTGCCAGCAGCTTAAGGAGGACAGACTATGGCTACACCTTC. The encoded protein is CASSLRRTDYGYTF.

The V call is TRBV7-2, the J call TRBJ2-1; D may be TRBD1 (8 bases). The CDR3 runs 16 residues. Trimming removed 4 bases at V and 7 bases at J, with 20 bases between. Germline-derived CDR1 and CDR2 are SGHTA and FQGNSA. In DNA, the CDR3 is TGTGCCAGCAGCTCTCAGGGGGCGGGGGTATGGAATGAGCAGTTCTTC. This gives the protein CASSSQGAGVWNEQFF. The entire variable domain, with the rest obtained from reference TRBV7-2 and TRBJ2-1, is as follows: GAGVSQSPSNKVTEKGKDVELRCDPISGHTALYWYRQSLGQGLEFLIYFQGNSAPDKSGLPSDRFSAERTGGSVSTLTIQRTQQEDSAVYLCASSSQGAGVWNEQFFGPGTRLTVL.

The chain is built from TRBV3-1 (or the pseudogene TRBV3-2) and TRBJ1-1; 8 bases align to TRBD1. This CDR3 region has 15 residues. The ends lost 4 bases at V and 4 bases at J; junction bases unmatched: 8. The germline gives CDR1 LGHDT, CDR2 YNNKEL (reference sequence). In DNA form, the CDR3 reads TGTGCCAGCAGCCTAGGACAGGGCGGTTTCACTGAAGCTTTCTTT. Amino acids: CASSLGQGGFTEAFF.